This T cell receptor (beta chain) was sequenced in a study of T-cell memory formation after mild COVID-19 (dated by TCRdb to the early 2020s). Background for the entire study: TCR sequence clusters from the two donors were found to be largely donor specific. In two donors, T-cell clones that expanded and contracted after mild COVID-19 were followed by sequencing TCRalpha and TCRbeta repertoires longitudinally. Two young, previously healthy adult volunteers made up the cohort, one male and one female.

This sample was sequenced with an Illumina NovaSeq 6000. TCRalpha and TCRbeta cDNA libraries were built by 5'RACE with constant-segment primers, adding sample barcodes and unique molecular identifiers. Trizol reagent was used to extract RNA from every sample. The libraries were amplified in two PCR steps, and the second step added a second sample barcode and Illumina TruSeq adapters. Sequencing of libraries was performed on an Illumina NovaSeq with 2 x 150 bp paired-end reads. As for how the authors treated the data: With migec v1.2.7, reads were demultiplexed and then collapsed into UMI-guided consensus sequences. Using mixcr v2.1.11, UMI consensuses were aligned to TRA and TRB V and J templates and then assembled into clonotypes. A clonotype was counted as expanded or contracted only when both edgeR and NoisET called the clonotype significant, with the noise models trained on biological replicates. For edgeR calls, the cutoffs were a false discovery rate-adjusted p below 0.01 and a log2 fold-change threshold of 1. As an exploratory analysis of dynamics, PCA with hierarchical clustering was applied to max-normalized trajectories of the 1000 most abundant clonotypes. Separately sequenced CD4+ and CD8+ repertoires were used to assign the CD4 or CD8 phenotype of responding clones. TCRdb ran its own pipeline on the public reads, namely fastp trimming at Q25 and MiXCR clone calling, and kept in-frame beta chains. All rows with the same CDR3 protein become a single entry with the most common DNA and genes. The V and J calls follow TCRdb's processing rather than the paper's. The sample includes about 350,000 distinct CDR3 sequences, with about 20% observed a single time. In total, the top ten clones hold under 25% of the sample.

Summary of the overall study and its limitations: Clones contracting from day 15 to 85 had balanced CD4/CD8 phenotypes, while a second wave expanding from day 15 to 37 was biased towards CD4+. Contracting CD4+ clones appeared mostly in the CM and EM memory subsets, whereas CD8+ clones were enriched in EMRA. Whether the second-wave clones peaking on day 37 were SARS-CoV-2 specific was not confirmed. Some responding clones were detected in pre-infection memory, which suggested that pre-existing cross-reactive memory T cells had joined the SARS-CoV-2 response. The study included only a couple of mild cases, and larger cohorts that include severe cases with pre-infection samples were judged to be necessary.

Ficoll-Paque density gradient centrifugation was used to isolate PBMCs. With regard to this clonotype: Its antigen has not been determined. Nothing much larger sits one base from this clone, and base qualities are not available.

V has 3 bases trimmed and J has 5 bases trimmed; junction bases matching no gene number 7. Taken from cysteine to phenylalanine, the CDR3 has 17 residues. Only the CDR3 region is kept as DNA, spanning 51 bases read in frame from base 1. As encoded in the germline V gene, CDR1 is KGHDR while CDR2 is SFDVKD. The rearranged chain carries TRBV24-1 and TRBJ2-2; TRBD1 lines up with 11 middle nucleotides. Sequences were obtained from PBMCs or a T cell subset sorted from them (not recorded which). The receptor comes from a man between 18 and 35 years old who had mild COVID-19 (a few samples of this study predate the infection). The sample titles of this study are shuffled in the database, so cell type and time point are left out; the donor was told from shared clones. This receptor carries the CDR3 CATSDNRDRGWTGELFF. At the DNA level, the sequence is TGTGCCACCAGTGATAACCGGGACAGGGGGTGGACCGGGGAGCTGTTTTTT.